The 20 T cell receptor beta chains below were found in one sample sequenced in a study of T cells after yellow fever vaccination. A single record per CDR3 protein comes from TCRdb applying MiXCR to the 5' RACE reads. The profile shows around 140,000 distinct CDR3 sequences, approximately 6.6% of them singletons. Sequenced here: CD4+ T cells sorted from PBMCs, sampled 10 days after the yellow fever booster vaccination. All receptors derive from a man under 40 who received the YFV17D yellow fever vaccine.

This clonotype showed up many times. This chain links TRBV7-9 with TRBJ2-5, with D perhaps TRBD1 (6 bases). Per germline, CDR1 SEHNR and CDR2 FQNEAQ (reference sequence). V dropped 0 bases and J dropped 0 bases, with 11 bases sitting between them. This CDR3 region has 16 residues. The CDR3 coding sequence is TGTGCCAGCAGCTTAGCACCGGGACATGACCAAGAGACCCAGTACTTC. It yields the protein CASSLAPGHDQETQYF.

This clonotype showed up many times. V and J are TRBV20-1 and TRBJ2-7; D may be TRBD1 or TRBD2 (5 bases each). CDR1 is DFQATT and CDR2 is SNEGSKA in the germline V gene (reference sequence). V lost 4 bases and J lost 0, with 19 bases in between. This CDR3 comprises 16 residues. The CDR3 spells CSATPPGGDSSYEQYF. CDR3 sequence (DNA): TGCAGTGCTACCCCGCCTGGGGGTGATAGCTCCTACGAGCAGTACTTC.

This clonotype was recorded a few times. The chain has TRBV20-1 and TRBJ2-3; D may be TRBD2 (6 bases). Germline lookup yields CDR1 DFQATT and CDR2 SNEGSKA (reference sequence). The V end lost 8 bases, the J end lost 0 bases, and 12 bases lay between the germline ends. CDR3 length: 13 amino acids. CDR3 coding DNA: TGCAGTCTAGGAGGGGCCAGCACAGATACGCAGTATTTT. Translated: CSLGGASTDTQYF.

This clonotype has a handful of counts. This CDR3 reads CASSSRGLTEAFF. CDR3 in DNA: TGTGCCAGCAGCTCCAGGGGGCTTACTGAAGCTTTCTTT. This chain uses TRBV7-2 with TRBJ1-1; 8 bases line up with TRBD1. Germline assignment: CDR1 SGHTA and CDR2 FQGNSA. With V trimmed by 4 bases and J by 5 bases, 3 bases remained unmatched. The CDR3 spans 13 residues.

The chain carries TRBV7-9 and TRBJ1-2; TRBD1 matches at 8 bases. V lost 3 bases to trimming and J lost 6 bases; unmatched junction nucleotides: 3. Germline values: CDR1 SEHNR, CDR2 FQNEAQ (reference sequence). The CDR3 runs to 13 residues. The CDR3 loop is CASSFPGGDGYTF. CDR3 DNA: TGTGCCAGCAGCTTTCCAGGGGGCGATGGCTACACCTTC.

This clonotype was seen many times. The gene calls are TRBV28 and TRBJ2-4; TRBD2 aligns across 9 bases. CDR3 length equals 16 residues. The J segment lost 7 bases and the V segment lost 5 bases, leaving 12 bases of the junction unmatched. CDR1 and CDR2 from the germline V gene are MDHEN and SYDVKM. The CDR3 region is CASSPARVAGGNIQYF. The CDR3 region has the DNA TGTGCCAGCAGTCCAGCCCGAGTTGCGGGAGGGAACATTCAGTACTTC.

This clonotype was seen repeatedly, ten times or more. V usage is TRBV5-1 and J usage is TRBJ2-1; D not resolved. Germline V gives CDR1 SGHRS, CDR2 YFSETQ. The V and J ends lost 4 bases and 13 bases respectively, with 12 bases between them. CDR3 length: 11 amino acids. CDR3 protein: CASSEESSQFF. The CDR3, as DNA: TGCGCCAGCAGCGAAGAGTCATCCCAGTTCTTC.

The rearrangement links TRBV6-5 to TRBJ1-5; the D gene is possibly TRBD1 (6 bases). Germline loops: CDR1 MNHEY, CDR2 SVGAGI. V was cut by 4 bases and J by 4 bases, with 23 bases left in between. The CDR3 contains 18 residues. The CDR3 protein is CASSWLSTGRTPNQPQHF. The CDR3 DNA reads TGTGCCAGCAGTTGGTTGTCGACAGGTCGAACCCCAAATCAGCCCCAGCATTTT.

This clonotype was seen at least ten times. CDR3 in amino acids: CSVYNGGEQYF. The CDR3 nucleotides read TGCAGCGTATATAATGGGGGCGAGCAGTACTTC. The chain joins TRBV29-1 to TRBJ2-7; D may match TRBD1 or TRBD2 (5 bases each). The CDR3 covers 11 residues. Germline V gene sequence: CDR1 SQVTM, CDR2 ANQGSEA. V dropped 6 bases and J dropped 6 bases, with 12 bases sitting between them.

Many counts were recorded for this clonotype. J is TRBJ2-7 and V is TRBV7-6; 8 positions match TRBD2. There are 12 residues in the CDR3. J lost 10 bases, V lost 3 bases, and 5 bases had no gene match. The germline V gene has CDR1 SGHVS and CDR2 FNYEAQ. CDR3 bases: TGTGCCAGCAGCTTCGCGGGAGGAGGTCAGTACTTC. Amino acid sequence: CASSFAGGGQYF.

Details on this clonotype: This may be a read error, as it is one base from a much larger clone. This chain joins TRBV7-9 and TRBJ2-1; D uncertain. CDR1 SEHNR and CDR2 FQNEAQ come from the germline V gene (reference sequence). V lost 4 bases, J lost 12 bases, and 10 bases lay in between. CDR3 length: 11 residues. The CDR3 DNA sequence: TGTGCCAGCAGCTATAACGTCTGGCAGTTCTTC. It translates to CASSYNVWQFF. The variable domain in full, with the rest retrieved from reference TRBV7-9 and TRBJ2-1, is DTGVSQNPRHKITKRGQNVTFRCDPISEHNRLYWYRQTLGQGPEFLTYFQNEAQLEKSRLLSDRFSAERPKGSFSTLEIQRTEQGDSAMYLCASSYNVWQFFGPGTRLTVL.

Many counts were recorded for this clonotype. The chain recombines TRBV12-3 or TRBV12-4 with TRBJ1-5; D gene unclear. The V gene lost 4 bases and the J gene lost 4 bases, with 8 bases spanning the gap. The CDR3 covers 13 residues. The CDR3 coding sequence is TGTGCCAGCAGTTCCTCGGCAAATCAGCCCCAGCATTTT. Translated: CASSSSANQPQHF.

This clonotype was observed a few times. The CDR3 here is CASAGQGNPNEQFF. The CDR3 region has the DNA TGTGCCAGCGCCGGACAGGGGAATCCGAATGAGCAGTTCTTC. The chain is built from TRBV5-6 and TRBJ2-1, with 9 bases aligning to TRBD1. This CDR3 has 14 residues. Losses at the gene ends were 7 bases for V and 7 bases for J; bases not matched to a gene: 9. Germline V lookup: CDR1 SGHDT, CDR2 YYEEEE.

The chain joins TRBV10-2 to TRBJ2-3; no definite D call. Trimming pared 3 bases from V and 3 bases from J, leaving 7 bases between. CDR3 length: 13 amino acids. The germline CDR1 and CDR2 sequences are WSHSY and SAAADI. CDR3 DNA sequence: TGCGCCAGCAGTGACTCCCTTACAGATACGCAGTATTTT. Residues: CASSDSLTDTQYF.

This clonotype was observed at least ten times. CDR3 coding DNA: TGTGCCAGCAGCGGGGACGGAGGAAATCAGCCCCAGCATTTT. It specifies CASSGDGGNQPQHF. This chain joins TRBV6-1 and TRBJ1-5; D is possibly TRBD1 (5 bases). The CDR3 consists of 14 residues. Germline V gene data show CDR1 as MNHNS and CDR2 as SASEGT. The V and J ends lost 6 bases and 4 bases respectively, with 13 bases between them.

This clonotype was found many times. This chain connects TRBV6-5 to TRBJ2-1, with a weak D call TRBD2 (5 bases). Germline assignment: CDR1 MNHEY and CDR2 SVGAGI. This CDR3 is 15 amino acids long. V was clipped by 2 bases and J by 0 bases, with 8 bases between them. CDR3 sequence (DNA): TGTGCCAGCAGTTACGGACTTAGCTCCTACAATGAGCAGTTCTTC. Translated: CASSYGLSSYNEQFF.

With regard to this clonotype: Possible read error: a much larger clone is one base away. The rearrangement joins TRBV20-1 to TRBJ2-5; D gene ambiguous. The CDR3 runs to 11 residues. Per the germline V gene, CDR1 is DFQATT and CDR2 is SNEGSKA (reference sequence). With 6 bases removed from V and 4 bases from J, the gap between germline ends came to 9 bases. CDR3 nucleotides: TGCAGTGCCAAAGCTGGAGAGACCCAGTACTTC. Translation: CSAKAGETQYF.

This clonotype was counted many times. This chain links TRBV14 with TRBJ2-7; D tentatively reads TRBD1 or TRBD2 (5 bases each). Trimming shortened V by 4 bases and J by 3 bases, and 13 bases separated the two germline ends. CDR1 SGHDN and CDR2 FVKESK come from the germline V gene. The CDR3 consists of 14 residues. CDR3 in DNA: TGTGCCAGCAGCCGGGACCTGGCGGGCTACGAGCAGTACTTC. It is translated as CASSRDLAGYEQYF.

This clonotype was observed a handful of times. The chain recombines TRBV20-1 with TRBJ2-5; the match to TRBD2 covers 16 bases. The CDR3 length is 16 residues. Trimming at V came to 4 bases and at J to 7 bases, leaving 9 bases not matched to a gene. From germline, CDR1 is DFQATT and CDR2 SNEGSKA (reference sequence). DNA of the CDR3: TGCAGTGCTAACACGGGACTAGCGGGAGGGCTTGGGACCCAGTACTTC. Its protein product is CSANTGLAGGLGTQYF.

The sample holds many counts of this clonotype. The J gene is TRBJ1-1, the V gene TRBV10-2; maybe TRBD1 (6 bases). CDR1 and CDR2 from the germline V gene are WSHSY and SAAADI. Trimming left V 2 bases short and J 8 bases short, with 21 bases between. The CDR3 extends over 16 amino acids. CDR3 nucleotide sequence: TGCGCCAGCAGTGAGATTTATTGGGGGGCGCCAGGAGAAGCTTTCTTT. Its protein is CASSEIYWGAPGEAFF.